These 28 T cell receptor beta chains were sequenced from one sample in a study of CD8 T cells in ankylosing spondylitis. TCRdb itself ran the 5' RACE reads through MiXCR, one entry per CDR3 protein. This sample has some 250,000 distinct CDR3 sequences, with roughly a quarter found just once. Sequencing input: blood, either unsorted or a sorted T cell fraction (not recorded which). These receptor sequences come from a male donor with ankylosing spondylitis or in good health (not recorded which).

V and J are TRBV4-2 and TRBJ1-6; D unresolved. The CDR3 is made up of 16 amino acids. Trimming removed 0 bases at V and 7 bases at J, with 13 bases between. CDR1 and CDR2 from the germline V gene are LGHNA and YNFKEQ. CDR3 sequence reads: CASSQDLAGGNSPLHF. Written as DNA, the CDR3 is TGTGCCAGCAGCCAAGATCTGGCGGGCGGAAATTCACCCCTCCACTTT.

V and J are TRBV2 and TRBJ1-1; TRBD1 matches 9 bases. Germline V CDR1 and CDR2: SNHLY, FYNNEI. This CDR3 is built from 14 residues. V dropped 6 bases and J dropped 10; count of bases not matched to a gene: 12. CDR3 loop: CASRAYGTGKGAFF. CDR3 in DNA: TGTGCCAGCAGGGCCTACGGGACAGGGAAAGGAGCTTTCTTT.

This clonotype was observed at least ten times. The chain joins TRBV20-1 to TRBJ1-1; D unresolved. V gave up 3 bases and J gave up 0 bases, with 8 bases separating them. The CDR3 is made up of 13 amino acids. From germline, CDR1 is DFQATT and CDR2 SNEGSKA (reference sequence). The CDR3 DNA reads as TGCAGTGCTAGCGGCAGGATGAACACTGAAGCTTTCTTT. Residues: CSASGRMNTEAFF.

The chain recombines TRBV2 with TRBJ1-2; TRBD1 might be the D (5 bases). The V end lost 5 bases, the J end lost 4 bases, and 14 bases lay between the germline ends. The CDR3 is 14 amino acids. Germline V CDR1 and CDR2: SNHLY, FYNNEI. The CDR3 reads CASSYTTGSYGYTF. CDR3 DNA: TGTGCCAGCAGTTACACCACAGGCTCCTATGGCTACACCTTC.

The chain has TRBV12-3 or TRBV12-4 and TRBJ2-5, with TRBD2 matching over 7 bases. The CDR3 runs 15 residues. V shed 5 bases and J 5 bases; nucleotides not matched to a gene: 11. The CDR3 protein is CASSPNRDYWETQYF. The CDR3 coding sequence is TGTGCCAGCAGTCCAAATAGGGACTACTGGGAGACCCAGTACTTC.

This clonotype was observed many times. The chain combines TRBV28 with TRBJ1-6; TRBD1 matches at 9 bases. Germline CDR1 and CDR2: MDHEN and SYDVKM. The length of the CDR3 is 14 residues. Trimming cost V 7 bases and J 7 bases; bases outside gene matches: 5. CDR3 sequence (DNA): TGTGCCAGCAACGACAGGGGGAGGAATTCACCCCTCCACTTT. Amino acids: CASNDRGRNSPLHF.

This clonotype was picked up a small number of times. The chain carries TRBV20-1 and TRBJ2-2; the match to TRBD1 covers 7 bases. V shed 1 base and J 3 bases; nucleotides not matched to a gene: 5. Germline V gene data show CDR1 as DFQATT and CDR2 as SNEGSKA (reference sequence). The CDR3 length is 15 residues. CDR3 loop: CSARVPGGYTGELFF. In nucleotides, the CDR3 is TGCAGTGCTAGAGTCCCAGGGGGTTACACCGGGGAGCTGTTTTTT.

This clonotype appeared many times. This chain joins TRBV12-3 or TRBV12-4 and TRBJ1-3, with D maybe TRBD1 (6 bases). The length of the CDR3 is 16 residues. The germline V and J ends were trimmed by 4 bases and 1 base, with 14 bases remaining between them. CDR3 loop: CASSYNWQGSGNTIYF. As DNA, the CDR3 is TGTGCCAGCAGTTATAATTGGCAGGGGTCTGGAAACACCATATATTTT.

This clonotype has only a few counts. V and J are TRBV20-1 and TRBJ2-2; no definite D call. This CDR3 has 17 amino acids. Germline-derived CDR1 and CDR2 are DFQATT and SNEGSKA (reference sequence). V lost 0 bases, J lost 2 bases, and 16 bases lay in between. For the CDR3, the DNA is TGCAGTGCTAGAGATCGCCGCAGAGGCAGTAACACCGGGGAGCTGTTTTTT. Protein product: CSARDRRRGSNTGELFF.

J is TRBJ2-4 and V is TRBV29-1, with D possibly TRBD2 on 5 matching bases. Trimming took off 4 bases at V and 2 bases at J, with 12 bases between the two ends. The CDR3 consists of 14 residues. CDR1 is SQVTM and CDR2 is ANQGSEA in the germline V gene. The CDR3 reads CSVVGPGTKNIQYF. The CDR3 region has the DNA TGCAGCGTTGTCGGGCCGGGAACCAAAAACATTCAGTACTTC.

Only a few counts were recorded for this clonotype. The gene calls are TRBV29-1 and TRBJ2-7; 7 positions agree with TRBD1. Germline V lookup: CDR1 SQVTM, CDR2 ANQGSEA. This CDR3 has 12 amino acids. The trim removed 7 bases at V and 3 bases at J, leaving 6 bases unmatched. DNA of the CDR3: TGCAGCGCCCGGGACAGTCTCTACGAGCAGTACTTC. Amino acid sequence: CSARDSLYEQYF.

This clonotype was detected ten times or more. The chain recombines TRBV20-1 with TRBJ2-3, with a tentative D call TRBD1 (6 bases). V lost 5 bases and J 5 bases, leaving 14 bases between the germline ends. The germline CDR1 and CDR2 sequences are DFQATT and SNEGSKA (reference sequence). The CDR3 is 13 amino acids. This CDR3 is CSAPPGVGDTQYF. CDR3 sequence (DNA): TGCAGTGCTCCCCCAGGGGTGGGAGATACGCAGTATTTT.

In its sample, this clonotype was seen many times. The DNA for the CDR3 is TGTGCCAGCAGCTTAGGCCAGGCTACCTACGAGCAGTACTTC. Translating gives CASSLGQATYEQYF. The chain carries TRBV5-6 and TRBJ2-7; the D is unclear. The germline V gene encodes CDR1 SGHDT and CDR2 YYEEEE. Deletions cut 2 bases from V and 2 bases from J, with 11 bases between. The CDR3 extends over 14 amino acids.

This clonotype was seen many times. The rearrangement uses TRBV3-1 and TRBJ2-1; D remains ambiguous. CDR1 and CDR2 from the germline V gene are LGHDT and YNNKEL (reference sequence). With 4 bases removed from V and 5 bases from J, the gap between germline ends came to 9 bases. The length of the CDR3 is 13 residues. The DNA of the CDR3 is TGTGCCAGCAGCCGCCAGTCTAACAATGAGCAGTTCTTC. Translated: CASSRQSNNEQFF.

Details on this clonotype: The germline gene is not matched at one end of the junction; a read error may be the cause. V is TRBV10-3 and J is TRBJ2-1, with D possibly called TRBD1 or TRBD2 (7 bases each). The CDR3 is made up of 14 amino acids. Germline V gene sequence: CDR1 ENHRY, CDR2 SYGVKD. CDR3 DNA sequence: TGTGCCCTCAGGACTAGTACAGGGGCCAATGAGCAGTTCTTC. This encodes CALRTSTGANEQFF.

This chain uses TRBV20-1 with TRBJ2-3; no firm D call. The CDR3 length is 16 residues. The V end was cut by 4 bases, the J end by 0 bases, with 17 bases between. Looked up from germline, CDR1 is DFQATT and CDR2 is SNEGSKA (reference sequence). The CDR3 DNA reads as TGCAGTGCTACCCCTCAGGCCCAGACTAGCACAGATACGCAGTATTTT. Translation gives CSATPQAQTSTDTQYF.

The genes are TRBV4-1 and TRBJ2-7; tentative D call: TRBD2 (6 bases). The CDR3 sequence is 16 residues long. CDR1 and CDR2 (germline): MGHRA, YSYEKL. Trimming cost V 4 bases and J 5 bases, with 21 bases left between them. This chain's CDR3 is CASSLGWARGQHEQYF. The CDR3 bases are TGCGCCAGCAGCCTGGGATGGGCGCGGGGTCAGCACGAGCAGTACTTC.

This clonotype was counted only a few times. The DNA of the CDR3 is TGCAGTGCTAGTTTCCTTAGGGACCAGTACCAAGAGACCCAGTACTTC. This sequence encodes CSASFLRDQYQETQYF. The chain recombines TRBV20-1 with TRBJ2-5, with D tentatively TRBD1 or TRBD2 (5 bases each). V lost 3 bases, J lost 0 bases, and 17 bases lay in between. CDR1 and CDR2 from the germline V gene are DFQATT and SNEGSKA (reference sequence). This CDR3 has 16 residues.

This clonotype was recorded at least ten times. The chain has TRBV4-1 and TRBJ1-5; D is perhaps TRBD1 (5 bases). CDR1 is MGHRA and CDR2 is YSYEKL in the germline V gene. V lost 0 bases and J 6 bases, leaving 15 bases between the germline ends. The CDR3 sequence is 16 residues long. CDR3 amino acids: CASSQDGWGNGQPQHF. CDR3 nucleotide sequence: TGCGCCAGCAGCCAAGATGGTTGGGGGAACGGTCAGCCCCAGCATTTT.

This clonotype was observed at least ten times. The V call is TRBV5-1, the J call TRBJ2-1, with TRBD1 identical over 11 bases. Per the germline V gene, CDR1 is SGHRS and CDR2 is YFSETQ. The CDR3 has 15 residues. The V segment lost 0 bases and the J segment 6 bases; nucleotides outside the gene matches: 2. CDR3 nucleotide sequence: TGCGCCAGCAGCTTGGTCGGGACAGGGGGCAATGAGCAGTTCTTC. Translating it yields CASSLVGTGGNEQFF.

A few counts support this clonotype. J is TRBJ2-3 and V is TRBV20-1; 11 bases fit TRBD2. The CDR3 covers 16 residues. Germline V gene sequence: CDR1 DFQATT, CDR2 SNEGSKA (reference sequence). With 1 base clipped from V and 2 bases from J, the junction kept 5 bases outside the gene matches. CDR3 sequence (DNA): TGCAGTGCTAGAGTCGCGACTAGCGGGGACACAGATACGCAGTATTTT. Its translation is CSARVATSGDTDTQYF.

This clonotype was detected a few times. The CDR3 protein is CASSSDKGRDAFF. The CDR3 DNA sequence: TGTGCCAGCAGTTCGGACAAGGGAAGGGATGCTTTCTTT. The chain is built from TRBV12-3 or TRBV12-4 and TRBJ1-1; possibly TRBD1 for D (5 bases). V lost 4 bases, J lost 11 bases, and 17 bases lay in between. The CDR3 contains 13 residues.

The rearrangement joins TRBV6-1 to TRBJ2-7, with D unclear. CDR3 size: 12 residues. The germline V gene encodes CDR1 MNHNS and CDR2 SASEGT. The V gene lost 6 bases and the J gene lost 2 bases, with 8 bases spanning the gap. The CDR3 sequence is CASSGDTYEQYF. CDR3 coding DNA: TGTGCCAGCAGCGGAGACACCTACGAGCAGTACTTC.

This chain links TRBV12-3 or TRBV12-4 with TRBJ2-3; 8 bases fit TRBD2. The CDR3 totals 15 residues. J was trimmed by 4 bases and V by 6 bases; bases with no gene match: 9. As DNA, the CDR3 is TGTGCCAGCAGGTACACCGGGACTAGGGCAGATACGCAGTATTTT. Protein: CASRYTGTRADTQYF.

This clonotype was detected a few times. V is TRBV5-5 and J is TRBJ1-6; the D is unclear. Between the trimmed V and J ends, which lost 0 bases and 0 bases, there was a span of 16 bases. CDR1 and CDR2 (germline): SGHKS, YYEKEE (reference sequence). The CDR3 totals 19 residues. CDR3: CASSLEGARRSSYNSPLHF. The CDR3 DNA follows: TGTGCCAGCAGCTTGGAGGGCGCTAGGAGGAGCTCCTATAATTCACCCCTCCACTTT. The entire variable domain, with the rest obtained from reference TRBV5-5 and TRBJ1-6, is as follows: DAGVTQSPTHLIKTRGQQVTLRCSPISGHKSVSWYQQVLGQGPQFIFQYYEKEERGRGNFPDRFSARQFPNYSSELNVNALLLGDSALYLCASSLEGARRSSYNSPLHFGNGTRLTVT.

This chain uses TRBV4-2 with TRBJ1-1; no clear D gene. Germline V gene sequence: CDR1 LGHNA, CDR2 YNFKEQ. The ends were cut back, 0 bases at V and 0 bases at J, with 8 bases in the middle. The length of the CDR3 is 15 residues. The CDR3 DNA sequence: TGTGCCAGCAGCCAAGATTTGACGATGAACACTGAAGCTTTCTTT. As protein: CASSQDLTMNTEAFF.

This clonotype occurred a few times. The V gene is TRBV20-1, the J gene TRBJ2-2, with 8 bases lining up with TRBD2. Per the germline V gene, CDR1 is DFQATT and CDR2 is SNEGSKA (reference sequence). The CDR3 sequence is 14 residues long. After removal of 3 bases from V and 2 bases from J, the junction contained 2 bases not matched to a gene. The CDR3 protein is CSARAGGNTGELFF. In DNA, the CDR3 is TGCAGTGCTAGGGCGGGAGGAAACACCGGGGAGCTGTTTTTT.

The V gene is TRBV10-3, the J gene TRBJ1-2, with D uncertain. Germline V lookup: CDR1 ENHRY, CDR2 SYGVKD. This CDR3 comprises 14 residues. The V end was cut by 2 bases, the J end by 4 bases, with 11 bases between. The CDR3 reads CAISEDGRTYGYTF. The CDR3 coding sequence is TGTGCCATCAGTGAGGACGGACGGACCTATGGCTACACCTTC.